Below, 20 T cell receptor beta chains from the same sample are listed, as sequenced in a study of regulatory T cells in long-lasting Graves disease. In building TCR beta libraries, iRepertoire HTBI primers were used together with Arm-PCR of CDR3 regions. TCRdb reprocessed the multiplex PCR reads via MiXCR and lists one record per CDR3 protein. The sample comprises about 470,000 distinct CDR3 sequences, roughly 21% of which are singletons, and roughly 7.1% rests with the top ten. The time point is: persistent/refractory GD, antithyroid drugs over 5 years with positive TRAb. Researchers made the TCR library from RNA that was extracted from PBMCs. Sequenced here: peripheral blood mononuclear cells (PBMCs), sampled when the disease was refractory, from a patient treated with antithyroid drugs. Receptors were obtained from a female donor with Graves disease.

The chain has TRBV5-1 and TRBJ1-2; TRBD1 matches at 7 bases. The CDR3 runs to 15 residues. The ends lost 0 bases at V and 4 bases at J; junction bases unmatched: 6. Germline-derived CDR1 and CDR2 are SGHRS and YFSETQ. The CDR3 sequence: CASSLVETGVYGYTF. CDR3 DNA sequence: TGCGCCAGCAGCTTGGTGGAAACAGGGGTCTATGGCTACACCTTC.

The chain recombines TRBV9 with TRBJ2-7, with TRBD1 identical over 12 bases. The CDR3 extends over 14 amino acids. The V and J ends lost 6 bases and 5 bases, in that order; junction bases with no gene match: 6. Germline CDR1 SGDLS, CDR2 YYNGEE. The CDR3 here is CASTQGQGAHEQYF. The CDR3 DNA is TGTGCCAGCACCCAGGGACAGGGGGCTCACGAGCAGTACTTC.

This clonotype was detected only a few times. The chain employs TRBV6-2 or TRBV6-3 and TRBJ1-5; TRBD1 is a possible D gene (6 bases). Germline V CDR1 and CDR2: MNHEY, SVGEGT. This CDR3 contains 16 residues. Trimming pared 2 bases from V and 2 bases from J, leaving 13 bases between. The CDR3 loop is CASSYARGSGNQPQHF. The CDR3 DNA is TGTGCCAGCAGTTACGCCAGGGGCTCGGGCAATCAGCCCCAGCATTTT.

V and J are TRBV6-1 and TRBJ1-1; 7 bases align to TRBD1. Trimming at V came to 3 bases and at J to 1 base, leaving 5 bases not matched to a gene. Looked up from germline, CDR1 is MNHNS and CDR2 is SASEGT. The CDR3 has 15 amino acids. CDR3 residues: CASSEAGTENTEAFF. The CDR3, as DNA: TGTGCCAGCAGTGAGGCCGGGACAGAGAACACTGAAGCTTTCTTT.

In this sample, this clonotype turned up a few times. The rearrangement uses TRBV5-4 and TRBJ1-2; 7 positions match TRBD1. Germline V CDR1 and CDR2: SGHNT, YYREEE (reference sequence). The J segment lost 8 bases and the V segment lost 4 bases, leaving 11 bases of the junction unmatched. The CDR3 consists of 14 residues. CDR3 in DNA: TGTGCCAGCAGCGCCGGACAGGAACCACCCGGCTACACCTTC. Translation gives CASSAGQEPPGYTF. Based on the CDR3 plus reference TRBV5-4 and TRBJ1-2, the full variable domain is ETGVTQSPTHLIKTRGQQVTLRCSSQSGHNTVSWYQQALGQGPQFIFQYYREEENGRGNFPPRFSGLQFPNYSSELNVNALELDDSALYLCASSAGQEPPGYTFGSGTRLTVV.

This clonotype was detected a few times. The rearrangement uses TRBV2 and TRBJ2-4; possible D gene TRBD2, 6 bases. With 6 bases removed from V and 0 bases from J, the gap between germline ends came to 24 bases. This CDR3 contains 19 residues. Germline V CDR1 and CDR2: SNHLY, FYNNEI. As DNA, the CDR3 is TGTGCCAGCAGGCCCCCGGGACTCAGGACCCCTCTAGCCAAAAACATTCAGTACTTC. Amino acid sequence: CASRPPGLRTPLAKNIQYF.

The genes are TRBV6-1 and TRBJ2-2; D remains ambiguous. CDR3 length equals 16 residues. The V gene lost 4 bases and the J gene lost 0 bases, with 12 bases spanning the gap. Germline CDR1 reads MNHNS; CDR2 reads SASEGT. The CDR3 nucleotides read TGTGCCAGCAGTGCTTGGGCAGGACCGAACACCGGGGAGCTGTTTTTT. Its protein product is CASSAWAGPNTGELFF.

The chain has TRBV7-9 and TRBJ1-1; D is ambiguous. The CDR3 runs 13 residues. Deletions cut 3 bases from V and 10 bases from J, with 15 bases between. CDR1 is SEHNR and CDR2 is FQNEAQ in the germline V gene (reference sequence). The CDR3 DNA reads as TGTGCCAGCAGCTTGGACCCACCCCTGGGAGCTTTCTTT. Amino acids: CASSLDPPLGAFF.

As concerns this clonotype: Possible read error: a much larger clone is one base away. This chain uses TRBV19 with TRBJ2-5; 8 bases line up with TRBD2. The CDR3 loop spans 15 amino acids. The V gene end was trimmed by 9 bases and the J gene end by 4 bases; junction bases not matched to a gene: 13. Germline CDR1 reads LNHDA; CDR2 reads SQIVND (reference sequence). CDR3 residues: CASSPAGTRGETQYF. The CDR3 bases are TGTGCCAGCAGTCCCGCCGGGACTAGAGGAGAGACCCAGTACTTC.

The chain links TRBV20-1 to TRBJ1-1; D uncertain. CDR3 length equals 14 residues. The germline V and J ends were trimmed by 0 bases and 0 bases, with 8 bases remaining between them. The germline gives CDR1 DFQATT, CDR2 SNEGSKA (reference sequence). This CDR3 reads CSAREVGLNTEAFF. CDR3 coding DNA: TGCAGTGCTAGAGAAGTGGGATTGAACACTGAAGCTTTCTTT.

This clonotype was counted at least ten times. The chain couples TRBV7-2 to TRBJ2-6, with no clear D. The CDR3 contains 13 residues. From germline, CDR1 is SGHTA and CDR2 FQGNSA. With 5 bases removed from V and 2 bases from J, the gap between germline ends came to 4 bases. CDR3 loop: CASSPTGANVLTF. For the CDR3, the DNA is TGTGCCAGCAGCCCTACTGGGGCCAACGTCCTGACTTTC.

This clonotype was seen many times. This rearrangement joins TRBV6-1 to TRBJ2-5; a weak D match, TRBD2 (6 bases). Trimming shortened V by 7 bases and J by 4 bases, and 10 bases separated the two germline ends. Germline V gene sequence: CDR1 MNHNS, CDR2 SASEGT. The length of the CDR3 is 12 residues. The CDR3 nucleotides read TGTGCCAGCACCGGGAGTGGAGAGACCCAGTACTTC. This codes for CASTGSGETQYF.

The chain uses TRBV19 and TRBJ1-1; D might be TRBD1 (6 bases). Per the germline V gene, CDR1 is LNHDA and CDR2 is SQIVND (reference sequence). CDR3 length equals 13 residues. Trimming stripped 5 bases from V and 7 bases from J, with 14 bases between. The CDR3 loop reads CASSLGQRLEAFF. DNA of the CDR3: TGTGCCAGTAGTTTAGGACAGCGCCTTGAAGCTTTCTTT.

This clonotype was counted once. In DNA form, the CDR3 reads TGTGCCAGCAGTTACCCGACCCCGGCCAGCCCCTACGAGCAGTACTTC. Translated: CASSYPTPASPYEQYF. The chain is built from TRBV6-5 and TRBJ2-7; no clear D gene. This CDR3 spans 16 amino acids. The V and J ends lost 2 bases and 2 bases respectively, with 16 bases between them. Per the germline V gene, CDR1 is MNHEY and CDR2 is SVGAGI.

This clonotype has ten or more counts. This chain uses TRBV20-1 with TRBJ2-7, with 8 bases fitting TRBD2. The length of the CDR3 is 13 residues. V was clipped by 5 bases and J by 4 bases; unmatched bases: 7. Germline V gives CDR1 DFQATT, CDR2 SNEGSKA (reference sequence). CDR3 sequence (DNA): TGCAGTGCTGCGGGACTAGAGAGTTACGAGCAGTACTTC. Encoded protein: CSAAGLESYEQYF.

The J gene is TRBJ1-1, the V gene TRBV10-3, with 7 bases that match TRBD1. CDR1 and CDR2 from the germline V gene are ENHRY and SYGVKD. The trim removed 4 bases at V and 4 bases at J, leaving 3 bases unmatched. CDR3 length: 13 residues. The chain's CDR3 is CAISVTGRTEAFF. CDR3 coding DNA: TGTGCCATCAGTGTGACAGGGCGCACTGAAGCTTTCTTT.

This clonotype appeared a few times. This rearrangement joins TRBV3-1 to TRBJ1-2; D unclear. This CDR3 has 14 residues. CDR1 and CDR2 from the germline V gene are LGHDT and YNNKEL (reference sequence). Trimming removed 4 bases from V and 5 bases from J, with 14 bases in between. The CDR3 spells CASSRRGSTYGYTF. The CDR3 DNA is TGTGCCAGCAGCCGAAGAGGGTCGACATATGGCTACACCTTC.

For this clonotype: Since a much larger clone is just one base distant, this may be a read error. Here the CDR3 omits its conserved ending phenylalanine or tryptophan, so a read error is the likely source. CDR3: CASAVTKKLFI. For the CDR3, the DNA is TGTGCCTCGGCAGTGACGAAAAAACTGTTTATT. The chain couples TRBV30 to TRBJ1-4; no definite D call. This CDR3 comprises 11 residues. CDR1 and CDR2 from the germline V gene are GTSNPN and SVGIG (reference sequence). V gave up 7 bases and J gave up 9 bases, with 12 bases separating them.

In the case of this clonotype: Relative to the germline gene, one junction end is altered; a read error may explain this. The chain uses TRBV7-9 and TRBJ2-5, with a possible D match to TRBD2 (6 bases). CDR1 is SEHNR and CDR2 is FQNEAQ in the germline V gene (reference sequence). This CDR3 spans 17 amino acids. CDR3 sequence (DNA): TGTGCCGGCAGCTCGGAGCGGGTCTCCCCCAAAAGCGAGACCCAGTACTTC. Protein product: CAGSSERVSPKSETQYF.

The CDR3 DNA reads as TGCAGCGTTACGGACGGCAGCAATCAGCCCCAGCATTTT. Encoded protein: CSVTDGSNQPQHF. The rearrangement links TRBV29-1 to TRBJ1-5; no clear D gene. The CDR3 sequence is 13 residues long. Germline-derived CDR1 and CDR2 are SQVTM and ANQGSEA. Trimming stripped 5 bases from V and 1 base from J, with 9 bases between.